This TCR beta chain was captured by sequencing in a study of metastatic and nonmetastatic thyroid tumors. TCRdb re-called the PCR reads via MiXCR. The sample lists roughly 7,000 clones, 3% to 4% occurring once. V was clipped by 5 bases and J by 0 bases, with 14 bases between them. The CDR3 loop spans 15 amino acids. The germline V gene has CDR1 LNHNV and CDR2 YYDKDF (reference sequence). This clone was seen ten or more times. There were no patients who had received any treatment before thyroid surgery. This chain joins TRBV15 and TRBJ2-7; the D call may be TRBD1 or TRBD2 (6 bases each). The source material was tumor tissue. The receptor's source is a female donor with papillary thyroid cancer or a benign thyroid nodule (not recorded which). Some clones in this sample may be carry-over from other donors' samples. The CDR3 here is CATSLRGADSYEQYF. As DNA, the CDR3 is TGTGCCACCAGCCTGAGGGGGGCAGACTCCTACGAGCAGTACTTC.